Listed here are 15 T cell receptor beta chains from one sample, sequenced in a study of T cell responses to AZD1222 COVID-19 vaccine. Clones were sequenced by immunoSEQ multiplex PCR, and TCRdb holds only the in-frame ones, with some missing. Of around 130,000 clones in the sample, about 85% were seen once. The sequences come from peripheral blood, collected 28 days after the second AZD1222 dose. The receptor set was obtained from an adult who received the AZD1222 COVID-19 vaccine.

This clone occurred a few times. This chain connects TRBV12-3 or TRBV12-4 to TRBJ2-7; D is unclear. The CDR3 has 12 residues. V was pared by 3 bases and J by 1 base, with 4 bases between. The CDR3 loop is CASSLVSYEQYF. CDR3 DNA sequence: TGTGCCAGCAGTTTGGTGTCCTACGAGCAGTACTTC.

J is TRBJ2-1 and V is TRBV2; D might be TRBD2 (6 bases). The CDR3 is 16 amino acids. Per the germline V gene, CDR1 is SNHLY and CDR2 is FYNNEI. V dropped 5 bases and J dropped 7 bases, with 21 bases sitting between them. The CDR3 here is CASSHHRTEGGNEQFF. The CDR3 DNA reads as TGTGCCAGCAGTCACCATAGGACGGAGGGTGGTAATGAGCAGTTCTTC.

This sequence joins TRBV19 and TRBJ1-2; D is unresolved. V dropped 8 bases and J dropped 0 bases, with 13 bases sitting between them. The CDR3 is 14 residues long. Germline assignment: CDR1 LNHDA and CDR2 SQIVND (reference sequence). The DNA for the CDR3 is TGTGCCAGTTCGCGGCCGAGTACTAACTATGGCTACACCTTC. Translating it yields CASSRPSTNYGYTF. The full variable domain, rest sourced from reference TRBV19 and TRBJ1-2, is DGGITQSPKYLFRKEGQNVTLSCEQNLNHDAMYWYRQDPGQGLRLIYYSQIVNDFQKGDIAEGYSVSREKKESFPLTVTSAQKNPTAFYLCASSRPSTNYGYTFGSGTRLTVV.

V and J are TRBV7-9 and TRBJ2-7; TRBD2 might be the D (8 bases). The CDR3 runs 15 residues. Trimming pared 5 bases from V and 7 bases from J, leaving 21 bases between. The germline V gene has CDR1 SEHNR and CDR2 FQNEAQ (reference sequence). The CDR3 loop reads CASSARGLAGEEQYF. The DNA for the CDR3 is TGTGCCAGCAGCGCGAGGGGGCTAGCGGGTGAGGAGCAGTACTTC.

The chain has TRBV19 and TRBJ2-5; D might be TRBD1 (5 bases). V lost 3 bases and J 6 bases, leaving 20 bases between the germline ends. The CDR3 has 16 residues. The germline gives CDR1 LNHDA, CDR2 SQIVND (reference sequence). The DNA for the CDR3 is TGTGCCAGTAGTATTTCAGACAGAGCGTTCTCAAAGACCCAGTACTTC. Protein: CASSISDRAFSKTQYF.

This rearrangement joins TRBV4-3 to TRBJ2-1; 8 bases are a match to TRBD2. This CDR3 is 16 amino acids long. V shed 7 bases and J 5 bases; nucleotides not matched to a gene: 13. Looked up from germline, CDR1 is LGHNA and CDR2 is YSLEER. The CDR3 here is CASKTKAGGADNEQFF. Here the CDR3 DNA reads TGCGCCAGCAAAACCAAGGCCGGGGGGGCCGACAATGAGCAGTTCTTC.

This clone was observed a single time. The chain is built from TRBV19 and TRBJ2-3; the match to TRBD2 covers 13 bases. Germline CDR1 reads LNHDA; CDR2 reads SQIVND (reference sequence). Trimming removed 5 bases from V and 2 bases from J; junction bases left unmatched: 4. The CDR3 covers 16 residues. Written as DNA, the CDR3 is TGTGCCAGTAGTCCGGGGACTAGCGGGAACACAGATACGCAGTATTTT. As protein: CASSPGTSGNTDTQYF.

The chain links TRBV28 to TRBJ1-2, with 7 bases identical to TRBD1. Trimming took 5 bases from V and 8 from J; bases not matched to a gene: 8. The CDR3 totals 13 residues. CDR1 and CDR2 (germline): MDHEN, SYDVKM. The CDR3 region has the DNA TGTGCCAGCAGTGGAGACAGGGTAGACGGCTACACCTTC. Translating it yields CASSGDRVDGYTF.

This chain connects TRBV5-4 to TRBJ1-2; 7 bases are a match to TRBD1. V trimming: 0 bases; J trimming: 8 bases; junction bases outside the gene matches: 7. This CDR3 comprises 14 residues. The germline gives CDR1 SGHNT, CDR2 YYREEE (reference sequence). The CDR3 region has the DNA TGTGCCAGCAGCTTGGGACAGGGTGATGGAGGCTACACCTTC. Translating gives CASSLGQGDGGYTF. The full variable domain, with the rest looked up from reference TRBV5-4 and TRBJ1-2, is ETGVTQSPTHLIKTRGQQVTLRCSSQSGHNTVSWYQQALGQGPQFIFQYYREEENGRGNFPPRFSGLQFPNYSSELNVNALELDDSALYLCASSLGQGDGGYTFGSGTRLTVV.

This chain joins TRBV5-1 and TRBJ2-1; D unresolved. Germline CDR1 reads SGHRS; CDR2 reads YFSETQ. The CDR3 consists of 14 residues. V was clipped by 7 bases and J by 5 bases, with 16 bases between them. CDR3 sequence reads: CASSRSPPNNEQFF. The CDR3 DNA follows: TGCGCCAGCTCCAGATCCCCCCCCAACAATGAGCAGTTCTTC.

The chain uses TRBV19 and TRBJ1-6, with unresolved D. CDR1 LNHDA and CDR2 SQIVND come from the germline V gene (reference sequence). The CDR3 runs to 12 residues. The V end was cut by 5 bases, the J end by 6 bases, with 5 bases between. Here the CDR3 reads CASSWFNSPLHF. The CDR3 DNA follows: TGTGCCAGTAGTTGGTTTAATTCACCCCTCCACTTT. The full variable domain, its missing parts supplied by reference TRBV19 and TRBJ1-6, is DGGITQSPKYLFRKEGQNVTLSCEQNLNHDAMYWYRQDPGQGLRLIYYSQIVNDFQKGDIAEGYSVSREKKESFPLTVTSAQKNPTAFYLCASSWFNSPLHFGNGTRLTVT.

The CDR3, as DNA: TGTGCCACCAGCAGAGGGACGGTCTATGGCTACACCTTC. This gives the protein CATSRGTVYGYTF. The chain couples TRBV15 to TRBJ1-2; D is undetermined. CDR3 length equals 13 residues. V lost 1 base and J 4 bases, leaving 7 bases between the germline ends. Germline loops: CDR1 LNHNV, CDR2 YYDKDF (reference sequence).

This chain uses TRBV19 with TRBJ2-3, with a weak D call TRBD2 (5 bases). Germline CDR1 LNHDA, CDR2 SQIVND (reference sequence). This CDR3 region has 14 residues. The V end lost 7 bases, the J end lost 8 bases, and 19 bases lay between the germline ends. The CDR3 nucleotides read TGTGCCAGTACCACCCACCGGACTGGTGGTACGCAGTATTTT. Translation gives CASTTHRTGGTQYF.

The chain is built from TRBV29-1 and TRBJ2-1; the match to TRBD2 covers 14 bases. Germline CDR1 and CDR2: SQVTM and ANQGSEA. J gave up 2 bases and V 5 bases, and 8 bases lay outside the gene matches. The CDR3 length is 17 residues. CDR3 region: CSVRTSGGMPPYNEQFF. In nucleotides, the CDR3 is TGCAGCGTTCGGACTAGCGGGGGGATGCCTCCCTACAATGAGCAGTTCTTC.

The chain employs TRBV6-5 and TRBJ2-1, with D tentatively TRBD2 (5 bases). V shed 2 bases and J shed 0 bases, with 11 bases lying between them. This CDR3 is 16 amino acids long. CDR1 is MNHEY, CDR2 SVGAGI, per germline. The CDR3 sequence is CASSYGRASSYNEQFF. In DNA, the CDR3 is TGTGCCAGCAGTTACGGGCGGGCAAGCTCCTACAATGAGCAGTTCTTC.